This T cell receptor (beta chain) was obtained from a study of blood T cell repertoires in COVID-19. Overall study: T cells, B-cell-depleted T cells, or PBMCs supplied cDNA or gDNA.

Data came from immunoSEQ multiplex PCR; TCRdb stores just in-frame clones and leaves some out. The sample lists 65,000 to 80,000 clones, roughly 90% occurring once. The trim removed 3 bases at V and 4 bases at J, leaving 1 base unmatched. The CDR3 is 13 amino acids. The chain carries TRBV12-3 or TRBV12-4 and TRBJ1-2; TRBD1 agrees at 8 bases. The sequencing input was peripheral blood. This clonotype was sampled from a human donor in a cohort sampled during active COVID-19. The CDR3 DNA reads TGTGCCAGCAGTTTGGGACAGGCCTATGGCTACACCTTC. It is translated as CASSLGQAYGYTF.